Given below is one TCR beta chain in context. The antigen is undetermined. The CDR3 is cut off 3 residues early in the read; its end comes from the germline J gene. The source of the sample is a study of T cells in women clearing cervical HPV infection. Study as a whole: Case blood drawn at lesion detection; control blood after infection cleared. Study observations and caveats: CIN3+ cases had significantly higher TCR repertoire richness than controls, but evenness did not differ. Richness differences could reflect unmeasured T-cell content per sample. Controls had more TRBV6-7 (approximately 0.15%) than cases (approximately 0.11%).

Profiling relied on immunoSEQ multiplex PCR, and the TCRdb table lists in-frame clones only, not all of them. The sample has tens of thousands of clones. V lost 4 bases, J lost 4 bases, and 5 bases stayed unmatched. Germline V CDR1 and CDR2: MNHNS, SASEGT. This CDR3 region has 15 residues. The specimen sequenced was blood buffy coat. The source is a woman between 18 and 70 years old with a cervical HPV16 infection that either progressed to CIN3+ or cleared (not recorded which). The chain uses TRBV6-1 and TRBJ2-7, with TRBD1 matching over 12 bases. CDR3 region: CASSARDRGPYEQYF. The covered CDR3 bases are TGTGCCAGCAGTGCCCGGGACAGGGGGCCATACGAG.